The clone carrying this T cell receptor (beta chain) was observed at least ten times. The data were obtained in a study of CD8 T cells in ankylosing spondylitis. The J segment lost 6 bases and the V segment lost 5 bases, leaving 10 bases of the junction unmatched. The CDR3 extends over 14 amino acids. CDR1 and CDR2 (germline): DFQATT, SNEGSKA (reference sequence). Using its own MiXCR run on the 5' RACE reads, TCRdb lists one record per CDR3 protein. This table holds about 240,000 distinct CDR3 sequences, 7.5% to 9% found once. Sequencing used blood, either unsorted or a sorted T cell fraction (not recorded which). The source of this sequence is a male donor with ankylosing spondylitis or in good health (not recorded which). The chain has TRBV20-1 and TRBJ1-1, with 9 bases identical to TRBD1. CDR3 in amino acids: CSAPPLTGGAEAFF. The CDR3 DNA follows: TGCAGTGCTCCGCCATTGACAGGGGGGGCTGAAGCTTTCTTT.